A selection of T cell receptor beta chains follows, all from one sample in a study of T-cell memory formation after mild COVID-19. MiXCR, applied by TCRdb to the 5' RACE reads, yields one record per CDR3 protein. Of under 300,000 distinct CDR3 sequences in the sample, over 8.5% were seen once. Sequencing was done on a sample of PBMCs or a T cell subset sorted from them (not recorded which). The receptors shown here come from a man between 18 and 29 years old who had mild COVID-19 (a few samples of this study predate the infection). Cell type and time point are not known. Each CDR3 is given with its conserved first and last residue. The listing skips clone size in some rows; elsewhere it reads once, few, many or a size class.

v_gene	j_gene	abundance	CDR3aa
TRBV4-3	TRBJ2-3	few	CASSQDRVRGADTQYF
TRBV6-4	TRBJ1-4	few	CASTYRDSATNEKLFF
TRBV5-4	TRBJ1-2	many	CASSLGGANYGYTF
TRBV6-6	TRBJ1-5	few	CASSYGGIQGKQPQHF
TRBV5-6	TRBJ2-5	many	CASARGGGYQETQYF
TRBV4-3	TRBJ2-5	many	CASSETGAAQETQYF
TRBV5-1	TRBJ2-7	many	CASSWGQAVPEQYF
TRBV5-1	TRBJ2-5	NA	CASSLLLGQGRETQYF
TRBV18	TRBJ1-2	many	CASSPERDYGYTF
TRBV7-3	TRBJ2-2	NA	CASGRGGHTGELFF
TRBV18	TRBJ2-5	few	CASSPPGVETQYF
TRBV29-1	TRBJ2-1	NA	CSVRGYNEQFF
TRBV7-2	TRBJ2-1	NA	CASNLEGDIHYNEQFF
TRBV4-3	TRBJ1-2	NA	CASSRLGQGPYGYTF
TRBV7-2	TRBJ1-6	NA	CASSSRDYNSPLHF
TRBV20-1	TRBJ2-5	NA	CSARVVRDRSLKETQYF
TRBV29-1	TRBJ1-1	few	CSVESGGTEAFF
TRBV7-2	TRBJ2-6	NA	CASSSAYFSGANVLTF
TRBV5-1	TRBJ2-2	NA	CASSLPLTGGSRELFF
TRBV5-4	TRBJ1-2	NA	CASGGNGYTF
TRBV4-2	TRBJ2-2	NA	CASSQAGNTGELFF
TRBV14	TRBJ1-1	few	CASRPQGHRRAFF
TRBV20-1	TRBJ2-5	few	CSSPGQGWWEGETQYF
TRBV19	TRBJ2-4	NA	CASNMIGIAKNIQYF
TRBV4-3	TRBJ2-5	NA	CASSQVEGEKQETQYF
TRBV5-1	TRBJ2-4	NA	CASSLSTHLAKNIQYF
TRBV20-1	TRBJ2-5	few	CSASYRGLKTQYF
TRBV12-3/TRBV12-4	TRBJ1-5	NA	CASVGGASSNQPQHF
TRBV18	TRBJ1-1	few	CASSPSTVTEAFF
TRBV20-1	TRBJ2-3	few	CSTISGGLKDTQYF
TRBV10-3	TRBJ1-1	NA	CAISESEGEAFF
TRBV2	TRBJ2-1	NA	CASSDLAGDEQFF
TRBV7-2	TRBJ1-3	few	CASSLGPNSGNTIYF
TRBV19	TRBJ2-5	NA	CASSDKQGILQETQYF
TRBV7-3	TRBJ1-6	NA	CASSLTASGSPLHF
TRBV12-3/TRBV12-4	TRBJ2-7	NA	CASTPPEGEQYF
TRBV5-1	TRBJ2-6	few	CASNDGNAGANVLTF
TRBV5-1	TRBJ1-6	many	CASSPASGSDYNSPLHF
TRBV12-3/TRBV12-4	TRBJ2-3	NA	CASSFAGDTQYF
TRBV5-1	TRBJ2-7	few	CASTGGSWDGAYEQYF
TRBV27	TRBJ2-3	NA	CASSPQTGSPTDTQYF
TRBV4-3	TRBJ1-4	NA	CASSQDYRGGEKLFF
TRBV5-3	TRBJ2-4	NA	CARSGSPNISF
TRBV5-1	TRBJ1-6	few	CASSLGPVGWPPLHF
TRBV20-1	TRBJ2-3	few	CSAKTDFTDTQYF
TRBV5-1	TRBJ1-4	NA	CASSPDRINEKLFF
TRBV29-1	TRBJ2-2	many	CSVVDRRNARGELFF
TRBV4-1	TRBJ2-3	many	CASSPLVTSDTQYF
TRBV15	TRBJ2-4	few	CATSRGDRALVAKNIQYF
TRBV4-3	TRBJ2-7	few	CASSPGTSGGLSYEQYF
TRBV4-3	TRBJ1-1	many	CASSLYDRGNTEAFF
TRBV5-1	TRBJ2-5	many	CASSPGDRETQYF
TRBV6-6	TRBJ2-2	NA	CASRQENTGELFF
TRBV20-1	TRBJ2-5	NA	CSARGSSETQYF
TRBV5-1	TRBJ2-7	few	CASSLGESSYEQYF
TRBV18	TRBJ2-3	many	CASSLGTPDTQYF
TRBV7-2	TRBJ2-3	NA	CASSRDRTGADTQYF
TRBV7-2	TRBJ2-6	NA	CASSSQGSTSGANVLTF